This TCR beta chain was identified in a study of control samples from healthy donors and cancer patients. Germline CDR1 reads SGHRS; CDR2 reads YFSETQ. CDR3 size: 13 residues. V dropped 0 bases and J dropped 5 bases, with 8 bases sitting between them. Using immunoSEQ multiplex PCR, the repertoire was profiled, and TCRdb retains in-frame clones only, with some absent. The table lists roughly 150,000 clones, almost 90% of them singletons. Sequenced material: blood. This rearrangement joins TRBV5-1 to TRBJ1-1; D possibly corresponds to TRBD1 (5 bases). The source is a man between 18 and 35 years old in good health. CDR3 sequence (DNA): TGCGCCAGCAGCTTGGAACAGGCGACTGAAGCTTTCTTT. Its translation: CASSLEQATEAFF. The full variable domain, completed using reference TRBV5-1 and TRBJ1-1, is KAGVTQTPRYLIKTRGQQVTLSCSPISGHRSVSWYQQTPGQGLQFLFEYFSETQRNKGNFPGRFSGRQFSNSRSEMNVSTLELGDSALYLCASSLEQATEAFFGQGTRLTVV.